Below are 3 T cell receptor beta chains sequenced from a single sample in a study of T-cell memory formation after mild COVID-19. TCRdb reanalysed the 5' RACE reads using MiXCR and keeps one entry per CDR3 protein. The sample holds tens of thousands of distinct CDR3 sequences, over 15% seen once. The sequenced material came from PBMCs or a T cell subset sorted from them (not recorded which). These receptors all come from an adult woman who had mild COVID-19 (a few samples of this study predate the infection). Cell type and time point are not known.

This clonotype was detected a few times. This rearrangement joins TRBV29-1 to TRBJ2-7, with 7 bases matching TRBD2. The V gene's germline CDR1 is SQVTM and CDR2 ANQGSEA. V lost 4 bases to trimming and J lost 3 bases; unmatched junction nucleotides: 15. The CDR3 spans 16 residues. CDR3 residues: CSVAGVESGEGYEQYF. CDR3 DNA sequence: TGCAGCGTTGCCGGGGTGGAAAGCGGGGAGGGCTACGAGCAGTACTTC.

This clonotype was seen a few times. The chain carries TRBV12-3 or TRBV12-4 and TRBJ1-5, with unresolved D. V lost 7 bases and J 0 bases, leaving 16 bases between the germline ends. This CDR3 spans 16 amino acids. This CDR3 reads CASTLGRIDSNQPQHF. The CDR3 DNA is TGTGCCAGCACCCTTGGACGGATTGATAGCAATCAGCCCCAGCATTTT.

The V call is TRBV5-5, the J call TRBJ2-7; 7 nucleotides match TRBD1. The V segment lost 4 bases and the J segment 0 bases; nucleotides outside the gene matches: 10. Germline V lookup: CDR1 SGHKS, CDR2 YYEKEE (reference sequence). This CDR3 has 16 amino acids. The CDR3 region has the DNA TGTGCCAGCAGCCCCGGACAGGACCCACTCTCCTACGAGCAGTACTTC. It is translated as CASSPGQDPLSYEQYF.